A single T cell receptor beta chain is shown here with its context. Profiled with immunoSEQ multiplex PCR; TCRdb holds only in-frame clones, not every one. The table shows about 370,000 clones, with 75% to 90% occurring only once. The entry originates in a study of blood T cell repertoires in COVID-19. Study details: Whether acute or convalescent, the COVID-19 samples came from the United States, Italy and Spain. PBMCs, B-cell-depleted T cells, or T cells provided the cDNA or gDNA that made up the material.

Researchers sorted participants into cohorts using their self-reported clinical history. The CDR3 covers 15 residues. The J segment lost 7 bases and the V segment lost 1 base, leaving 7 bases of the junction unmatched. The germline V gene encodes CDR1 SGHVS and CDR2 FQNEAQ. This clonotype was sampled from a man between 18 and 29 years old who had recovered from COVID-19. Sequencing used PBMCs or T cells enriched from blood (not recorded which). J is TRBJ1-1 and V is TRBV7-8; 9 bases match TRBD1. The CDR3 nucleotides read TGTGCCAGCAGCTTAGTCTGGGACAGGGAAGATGAAGCTTTCTTT. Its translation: CASSLVWDREDEAFF.